This TCR beta chain was recovered during a study of blood T cell repertoires in COVID-19. Study-level background: The study drew acute and convalescent COVID-19 samples from the United States, Italy and Spain. Sources were T cells, B-cell-depleted T cells, or PBMCs; the material itself was cDNA or gDNA.

In the study's own analysis: It was from reference gene primer amplification that nucleated cell counts were estimated. The table came from immunoSEQ multiplex PCR; TCRdb's copy has only in-frame clones and leaves some out. The V and J calls and the clone size are those of that table, but D and trimming were determined from the DNA. Among 250,000 to 400,000 clones listed, about nine tenths were seen once. This CDR3 is 12 amino acids long. The V segment lost 6 bases and the J segment 7 bases; nucleotides outside the gene matches: 6. This receptor was taken from a man aged 50 to 59 with active or convalescent COVID-19. Sample: peripheral blood. The chain has TRBV12-3 or TRBV12-4 and TRBJ2-7; 7 bases agree with TRBD1. The CDR3 reads CASSLGQPEQYF. CDR3 in DNA: TGTGCCAGCAGCTTGGGACAGCCGGAGCAGTACTTC.